This T cell receptor (beta chain) was sequenced in a study of cytomegalovirus exposure and HLA in healthy donors. The PCR ran on 60 Vbeta and 13 Jbeta primers. Assay: immunoSEQ multiplex PCR; the TCRdb copy retains only in-frame clones and omits some. The repertoire holds 150,000 to 200,000 clones, with approximately 72% as singletons. Per germline, CDR1 MNHNY and CDR2 SVGAGI (reference sequence). V was pared by 5 bases and J by 4 bases, with 8 bases between. The CDR3 extends over 12 amino acids. Points on this clone: The antigen is unknown.

Whole-study results and caveats: Both high specificity and high sensitivity reportedly marked the classifier's diagnosis of cytomegalovirus status. Researchers counted about 150 TCR beta chains as cytomegalovirus-associated.

The sample was PBMCs. The chain combines TRBV6-6 with TRBJ1-2; D is perhaps TRBD1 (5 bases). This TCR was sampled from a female donor in good health and CMV-seronegative. CDR3 DNA sequence: TGTGCCAGCAGTCAGGGCCCCTATGGCTACACCTTC. Translated, it gives CASSQGPYGYTF.